The clone carrying this T cell receptor beta chain was found a few times. Its antigen remains unidentified. Germline lookup yields CDR1 SGHTA and CDR2 FQGNSA. Between the trimmed V and J ends, which lost 1 base and 4 bases, there was a span of 7 bases. This CDR3 spans 14 amino acids. The source of the sample is a study of early T cells in non-severe SARS-CoV-2 infection. Study results and limitations: The matching step, a VDJdb search, favored anti-spike CD8 responses and missed private and CD4 specificities.

Each single cDNA molecule received a unique molecular identifier. TCRdb re-called the 5' RACE reads through MiXCR, storing one row per CDR3 protein. The sample has 35,000 to 40,000 distinct CDR3 sequences; 9.9% are singletons. This sequence joins TRBV7-2 and TRBJ2-2; D is undetermined. The clonotype was recovered from an adult who was a healthcare worker with PCR-confirmed SARS-CoV-2 infection or an uninfected control (not recorded which). Sequenced input: whole blood. CDR3 nucleotide sequence: TGTGCCAGCAGCTTAGTCCGGGCCACCGGGGAGCTGTTTTTT. It yields the protein CASSLVRATGELFF.